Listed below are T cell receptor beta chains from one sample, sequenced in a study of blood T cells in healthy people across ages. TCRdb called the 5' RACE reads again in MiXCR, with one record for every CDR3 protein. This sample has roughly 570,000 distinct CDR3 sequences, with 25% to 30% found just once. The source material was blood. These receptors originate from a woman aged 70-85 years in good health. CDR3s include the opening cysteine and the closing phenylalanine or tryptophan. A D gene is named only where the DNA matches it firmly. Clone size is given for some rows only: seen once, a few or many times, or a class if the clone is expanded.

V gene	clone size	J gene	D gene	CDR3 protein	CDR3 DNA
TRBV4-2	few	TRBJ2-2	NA	CASSQEFWQGSGELFF	TGTGCCAGCAGCCAAGAATTCTGGCAGGGATCCGGGGAGCTGTTTTTT
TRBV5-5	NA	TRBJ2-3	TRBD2	CASSSSGDTQYF	TGTGCCAGCAGCAGTAGCGGGGATACGCAGTATTTT
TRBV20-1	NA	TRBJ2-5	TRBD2	CSARSLTSGSQETQYF	TGCAGTGCTAGATCTTTGACTAGCGGGTCCCAAGAGACCCAGTACTTC
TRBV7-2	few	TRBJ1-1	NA	CASSASSQGRTEAFF	TGTGCCAGCAGCGCAAGCAGCCAGGGGCGGACTGAAGCTTTCTTT
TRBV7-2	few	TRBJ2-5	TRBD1	CASSLNAGGPLETQYF	TGTGCCAGCAGCTTAAACGCAGGGGGACCACTAGAGACCCAGTACTTC
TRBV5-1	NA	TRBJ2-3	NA	CASSLGTGVGDTQYF	TGCGCCAGCAGCTTAGGGACGGGGGTAGGAGATACGCAGTATTTT
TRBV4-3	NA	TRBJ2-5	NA	CASSQDIPLAPGAQYF	TGCGCCAGCAGCCAAGATATCCCCCTAGCGCCAGGGGCCCAGTACTTC
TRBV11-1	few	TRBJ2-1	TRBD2	CASSWTSGYNEQFF	TGTGCCAGCAGCTGGACTAGCGGGTACAATGAGCAGTTCTTC
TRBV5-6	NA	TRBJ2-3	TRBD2	CASSNSGGAGDTQYF	TGTGCCAGCAGCAATAGCGGGGGGGCTGGAGATACGCAGTATTTT
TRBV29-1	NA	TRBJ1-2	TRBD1	CSVERQGDGYTF	TGCAGCGTTGAAAGACAGGGAGATGGCTACACCTTC
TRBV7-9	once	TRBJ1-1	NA	CASSLTGSRAEAFF	TGTGCCAGCAGCTTAACTGGAAGCAGGGCTGAAGCTTTCTTT
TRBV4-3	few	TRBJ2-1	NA	CASSQGRGRSYNEQFF	TGCGCCAGCAGCCAAGGTCGGGGAAGGTCCTACAATGAGCAGTTCTTC
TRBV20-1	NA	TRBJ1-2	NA	CSADTTLGGNYGYTF	TGCAGTGCTGATACTACGTTGGGGGGCAACTATGGCTACACCTTC
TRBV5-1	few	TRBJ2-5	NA	CASSLGSSRRRQETQYF	TGCGCCAGCAGCTTGGGAAGTTCGAGACGGAGACAAGAGACCCAGTACTTC
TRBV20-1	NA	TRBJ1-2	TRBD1	CSARATEQGANYGYTF	TGCAGTGCTAGAGCTACGGAACAGGGGGCGAACTATGGCTACACCTTC
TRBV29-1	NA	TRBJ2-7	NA	CSVRAWGAYEQYF	TGCAGCGTCCGAGCTTGGGGCGCCTACGAGCAGTACTTC
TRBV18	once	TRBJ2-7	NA	CASSPYQGSYEQYF	TGTGCCAGCTCACCATACCAGGGGTCCTACGAGCAGTACTTC
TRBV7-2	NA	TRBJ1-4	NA	CASSSYYREDEKLFF	TGTGCCAGCAGCTCATACTACCGGGAGGATGAAAAGCTGTTTTTT
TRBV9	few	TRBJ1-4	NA	CASSPQDRYEKLSF	TGTGCCAGCAGCCCTCAGGACAGATATGAAAAACTGTCTTTT
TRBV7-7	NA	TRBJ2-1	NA	CASSREWADLEQFF	TGTGCTAGCAGCAGGGAGTGGGCGGACCTTGAGCAGTTCTTC
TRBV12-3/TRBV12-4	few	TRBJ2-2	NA	CASSLGLGGNTGELFF	TGTGCCAGCAGTTTGGGGCTAGGGGGAAACACCGGGGAGCTGTTTTTT
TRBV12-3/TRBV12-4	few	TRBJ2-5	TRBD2	CASSSSGTSKETQYF	TGTGCCAGCAGTTCCTCCGGGACTAGCAAGGAGACCCAGTACTTC
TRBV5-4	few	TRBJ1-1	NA	CASSLGGSGEAFF	TGTGCCAGCAGCCTCGGAGGGAGCGGTGAAGCTTTCTTT
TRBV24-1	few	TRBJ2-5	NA	CATSHREAETQYF	TGTGCCACCAGTCACAGGGAGGCAGAGACCCAGTACTTC
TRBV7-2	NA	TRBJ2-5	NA	CASSFHREETQYF	TGTGCCAGCAGCTTTCACAGGGAGGAGACCCAGTACTTC
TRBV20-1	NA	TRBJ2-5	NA	CSARDPAVETQYF	TGCAGTGCTAGAGATCCGGCAGTTGAGACCCAGTACTTC
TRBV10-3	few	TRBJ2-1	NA	CAISIGGDYNEQFF	TGTGCCATCAGTATAGGGGGTGACTACAATGAGCAGTTCTTC
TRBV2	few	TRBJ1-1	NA	CASSVLFSTEAFF	TGTGCCAGCAGTGTGCTCTTCAGCACTGAAGCTTTCTTT
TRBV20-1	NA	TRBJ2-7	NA	CSARDASTLEQYF	TGCAGTGCTAGAGACGCCTCTACTCTCGAGCAGTACTTC
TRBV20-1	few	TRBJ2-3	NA	CSARDRAPSTDTQYF	TGCAGTGCTAGGGATAGGGCGCCTAGCACAGATACGCAGTATTTT
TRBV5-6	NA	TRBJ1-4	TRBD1	CASIRGPSNEKLFF	TGTGCCAGCATAAGGGGGCCATCTAATGAAAAACTGTTTTTT
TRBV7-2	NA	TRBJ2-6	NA	CASSLGSRVSGANVLTF	TGTGCCAGCAGCTTAGGGTCGAGGGTGTCTGGGGCCAACGTCCTGACTTTC
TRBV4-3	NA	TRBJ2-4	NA	CASSQVGGIQYF	TGCGCCAGCAGCCAAGTAGGGGGCATTCAGTACTTC
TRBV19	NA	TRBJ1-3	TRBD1	CASSTQGVSGNTIYF	TGTGCCAGTAGTACGCAGGGGGTCTCTGGAAACACCATATATTTT
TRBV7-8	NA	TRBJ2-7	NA	CASRGQACSYEQYF	TGTGCCAGCAGGGGACAAGCGTGCTCCTACGAGCAGTACTTC
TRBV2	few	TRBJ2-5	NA	CASSSTEYQETQYF	TGTGCCAGCAGTAGTACTGAGTACCAAGAGACCCAGTACTTC
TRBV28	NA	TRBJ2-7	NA	CASNPLGRTYEQYF	TGTGCCAGTAACCCTTTGGGTCGGACCTACGAGCAGTACTTC
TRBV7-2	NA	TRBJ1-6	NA	CASSSMGHTTNSPLHF	TGTGCCAGCAGCTCAATGGGACATACAACTAATTCACCCCTCCACTTT
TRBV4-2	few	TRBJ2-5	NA	CASSQEGGLSQETQYF	TGTGCCAGCAGCCAAGAAGGGGGACTTTCTCAAGAGACCCAGTACTTC
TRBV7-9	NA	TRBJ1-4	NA	CASSDGQTPTNEKLFF	TGTGCCAGCAGCGATGGACAGACCCCAACTAATGAAAAACTGTTTTTT
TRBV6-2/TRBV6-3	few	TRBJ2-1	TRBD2	CASSYSGLAGLYNEQFF	TGTGCCAGCAGTTACTCGGGACTAGCGGGGCTGTACAATGAGCAGTTCTTC
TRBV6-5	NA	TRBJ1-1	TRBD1	CASRGTGRGRNTEAFF	TGTGCCAGCAGGGGGACAGGGAGGGGGAGGAACACTGAAGCTTTCTTT
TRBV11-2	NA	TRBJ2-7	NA	CASSLVPLRLSYEQYF	TGTGCCAGCAGCTTAGTCCCCTTGCGCCTCTCCTACGAGCAGTACTTC
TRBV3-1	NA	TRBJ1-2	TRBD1	CASSPSFGQAYYGYTF	TGTGCCAGCAGCCCCTCTTTTGGACAGGCTTACTATGGCTACACCTTC
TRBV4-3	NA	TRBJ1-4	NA	CASSQDPANEKLFF	TGCGCCAGCAGCCAAGATCCCGCGAATGAAAAACTGTTTTTT
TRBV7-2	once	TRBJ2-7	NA	CASSLAPLNYEQYF	TGTGCCAGCAGCTTAGCACCCCTAAACTACGAGCAGTACTTC
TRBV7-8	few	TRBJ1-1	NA	CAGSLAVSPTSPRNTEAFF	TGTGCCGGCAGCTTAGCGGTCAGTCCCACAAGCCCGAGGAACACTGAAGCTTTCTTT
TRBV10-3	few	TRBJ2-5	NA	CAISRATAGPRETQYF	TGTGCCATCTCTCGGGCGACTGCTGGCCCTCGAGAGACCCAGTACTTC
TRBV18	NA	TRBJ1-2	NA	CASSAGTDNYGYTF	TGTGCCAGCTCGGCCGGGACGGATAACTATGGCTACACCTTC
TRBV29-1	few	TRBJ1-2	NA	CSVEVPAYGYTF	TGCAGCGTTGAGGTCCCAGCCTATGGCTACACCTTC